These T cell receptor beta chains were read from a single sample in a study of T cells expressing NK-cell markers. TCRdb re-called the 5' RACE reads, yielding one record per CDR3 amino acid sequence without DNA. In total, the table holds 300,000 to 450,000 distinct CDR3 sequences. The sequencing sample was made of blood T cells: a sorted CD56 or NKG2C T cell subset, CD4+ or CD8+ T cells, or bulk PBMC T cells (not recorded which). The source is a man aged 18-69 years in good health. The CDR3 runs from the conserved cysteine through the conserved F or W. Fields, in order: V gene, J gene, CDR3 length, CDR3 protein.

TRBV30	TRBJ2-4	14	CAWRQQGAKNIQYF
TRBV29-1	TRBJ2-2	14	CSVRGDINTGELFF
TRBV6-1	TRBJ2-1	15	CASSRSGGAGNEQFF
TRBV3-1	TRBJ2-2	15	CASSPPVRVAGELFF
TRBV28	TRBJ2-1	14	CASSLPPGWNEQFF
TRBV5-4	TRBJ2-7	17	CASSLGGFGFPSYEQYF
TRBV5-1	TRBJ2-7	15	CASSSGQLREDEQYF
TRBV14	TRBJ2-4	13	CASSRFIGNIQYF
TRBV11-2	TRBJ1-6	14	CASSPGTPNSPLHF
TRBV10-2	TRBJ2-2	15	CASMIYGGAAGELFF
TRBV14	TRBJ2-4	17	CASSLSTQGVAGNIQYF
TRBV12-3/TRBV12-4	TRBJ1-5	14	CASNVLGAYQPQHF
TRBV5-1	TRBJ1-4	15	CASSLAGGDHEKLFF